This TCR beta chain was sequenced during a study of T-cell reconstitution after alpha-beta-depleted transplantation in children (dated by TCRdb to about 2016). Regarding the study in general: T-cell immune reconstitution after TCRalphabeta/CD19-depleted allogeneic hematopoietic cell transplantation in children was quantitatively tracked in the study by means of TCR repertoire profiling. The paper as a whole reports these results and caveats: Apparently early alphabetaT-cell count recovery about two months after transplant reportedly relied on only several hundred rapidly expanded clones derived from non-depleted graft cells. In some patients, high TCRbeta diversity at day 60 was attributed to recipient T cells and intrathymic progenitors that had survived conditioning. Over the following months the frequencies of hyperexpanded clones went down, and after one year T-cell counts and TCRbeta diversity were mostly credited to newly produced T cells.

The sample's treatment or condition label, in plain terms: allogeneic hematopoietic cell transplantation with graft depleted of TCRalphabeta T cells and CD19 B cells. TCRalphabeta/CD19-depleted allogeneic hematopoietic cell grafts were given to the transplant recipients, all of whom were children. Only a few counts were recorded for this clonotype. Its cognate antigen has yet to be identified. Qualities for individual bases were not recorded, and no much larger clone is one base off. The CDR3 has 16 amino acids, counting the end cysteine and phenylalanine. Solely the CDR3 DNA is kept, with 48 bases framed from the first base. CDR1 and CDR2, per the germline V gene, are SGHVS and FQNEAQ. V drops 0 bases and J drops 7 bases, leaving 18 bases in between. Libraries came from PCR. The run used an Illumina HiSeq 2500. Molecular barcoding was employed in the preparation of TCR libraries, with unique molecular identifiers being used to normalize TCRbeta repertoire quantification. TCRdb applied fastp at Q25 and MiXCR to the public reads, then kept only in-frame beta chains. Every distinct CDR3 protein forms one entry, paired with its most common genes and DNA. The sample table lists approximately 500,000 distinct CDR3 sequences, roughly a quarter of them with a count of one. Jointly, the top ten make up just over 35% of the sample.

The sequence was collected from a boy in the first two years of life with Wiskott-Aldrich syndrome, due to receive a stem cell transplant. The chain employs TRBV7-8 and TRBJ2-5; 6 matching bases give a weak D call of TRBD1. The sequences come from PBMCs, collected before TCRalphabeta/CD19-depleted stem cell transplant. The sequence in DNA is TGTGCCAGCAGCTTAGCCAGGGGACACCCGTCGGGGACCCAGTACTTC. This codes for CASSLARGHPSGTQYF. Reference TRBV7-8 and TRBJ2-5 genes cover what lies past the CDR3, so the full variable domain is GAGVSQSPRYKVAKRGQDVALRCDPISGHVSLFWYQQALGQGPEFLTYFQNEAQLDKSGLPSDRFFAERPEGSVSTLKIQRTQQEDSAVYLCASSLARGHPSGTQYFGPGTRLLVL.